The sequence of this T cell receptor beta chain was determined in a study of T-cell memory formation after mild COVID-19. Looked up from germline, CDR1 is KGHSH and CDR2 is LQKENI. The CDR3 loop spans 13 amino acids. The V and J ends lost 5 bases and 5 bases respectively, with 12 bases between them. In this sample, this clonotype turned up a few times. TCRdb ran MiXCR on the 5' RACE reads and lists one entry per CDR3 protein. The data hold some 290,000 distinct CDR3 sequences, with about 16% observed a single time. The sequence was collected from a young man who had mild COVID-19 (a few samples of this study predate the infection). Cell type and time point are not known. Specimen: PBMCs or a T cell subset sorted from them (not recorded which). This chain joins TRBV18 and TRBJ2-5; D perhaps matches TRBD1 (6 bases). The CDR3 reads CASSGIQGETQYF. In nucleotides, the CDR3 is TGTGCCAGCTCAGGCATACAGGGTGAGACCCAGTACTTC.